A selection of T cell receptor beta chains follows, all from one sample in a study of blood T cell repertoires in COVID-19. Assay used: immunoSEQ multiplex PCR; TCRdb lists only in-frame clones, some missing. Of about 140,000 clones listed, 86% were seen once; the top ten hold 8.2%. Specimen: peripheral blood. These receptors were obtained from a woman aged 55 to 70 with acute or convalescent COVID-19. CDR3s include the opening cysteine and the closing phenylalanine or tryptophan. Each record gives: J gene, V gene, CDR3 protein.

j_call: TRBJ2-3; v_call: TRBV6-5; cdr3_aa: CASTAGRPLDTQYF
j_call: TRBJ2-2; v_call: TRBV9; cdr3_aa: CASSVRQGWNTGELFF
j_call: TRBJ1-2; v_call: TRBV28; cdr3_aa: CASSGLNYGGYTF
j_call: TRBJ2-2; v_call: TRBV4-1; cdr3_aa: CASSDRTGNTGELFF
j_call: TRBJ2-5; v_call: TRBV7-2; cdr3_aa: CASSAYLQTQYF
j_call: TRBJ2-2; v_call: TRBV3-1/TRBV3-2; cdr3_aa: CASSLGQGRNTGELFF
j_call: TRBJ2-1; v_call: TRBV9; cdr3_aa: CASSVDSLSVLRTYNEQFF
j_call: TRBJ2-2; v_call: TRBV7-3; cdr3_aa: CANSTNRENTGELFF
j_call: TRBJ2-3; v_call: TRBV10-3; cdr3_aa: CAISAADTQYF
j_call: TRBJ2-7; v_call: TRBV3-1/TRBV3-2; cdr3_aa: CASSQGGTLRSEQYF
j_call: TRBJ2-5; v_call: TRBV6-5; cdr3_aa: CASRAGSIETQYF
j_call: TRBJ1-3; v_call: TRBV7-2; cdr3_aa: CASSLDQGETNTIYF
j_call: TRBJ1-5; v_call: TRBV4-1; cdr3_aa: CASSQESGTVNQPQHF
j_call: TRBJ1-1; v_call: TRBV5-5; cdr3_aa: CASSLGIFAGGASEAFF
j_call: TRBJ1-1; v_call: TRBV30; cdr3_aa: CAWNRGANTEAFF
j_call: TRBJ1-1; v_call: TRBV5-6; cdr3_aa: CASSLPRGRFYTEAFF
j_call: TRBJ2-1; v_call: TRBV19; cdr3_aa: CASSMGLGVLNEQFF
j_call: TRBJ1-5; v_call: TRBV6-6; cdr3_aa: CASSPRWGQGSLRGNQPQHF
j_call: TRBJ1-5; v_call: TRBV28; cdr3_aa: CASSLGAGPQHF
j_call: TRBJ2-5; v_call: TRBV4-3; cdr3_aa: CASSQAWASGGAGETQYF
j_call: TRBJ2-7; v_call: TRBV7-9; cdr3_aa: CASSSPTGMGYEQYF
j_call: TRBJ2-1; v_call: TRBV10-2; cdr3_aa: CASNGGGGYNEQFF
j_call: TRBJ2-7; v_call: TRBV10-3; cdr3_aa: CAISREDEQYF
j_call: TRBJ1-1; v_call: TRBV30; cdr3_aa: CAWAALTGLSEAFF
j_call: TRBJ2-7; v_call: TRBV9; cdr3_aa: CASSVEEGFYEQYF
j_call: TRBJ2-7; v_call: TRBV5-8; cdr3_aa: CASSLAEYRSVSYEQYF
j_call: TRBJ1-1; v_call: TRBV10-3; cdr3_aa: CAISDSRDRGQMNTEAFF
j_call: TRBJ1-1; v_call: TRBV18; cdr3_aa: CASFPRTGRSNTEAFF
j_call: TRBJ2-7; v_call: TRBV12-5; cdr3_aa: CASGLARRAPLTYEQYF
j_call: TRBJ2-2; v_call: TRBV11-3; cdr3_aa: CASSFYRLGELFF
j_call: TRBJ1-2; v_call: TRBV5-8; cdr3_aa: CASSLGAENYGYTF
j_call: TRBJ1-1; v_call: TRBV6-6; cdr3_aa: CASSYRGQGAEAFF
j_call: TRBJ1-2; v_call: TRBV11-3; cdr3_aa: CASSPQGQENYGYTF
j_call: TRBJ2-2; v_call: TRBV7-3; cdr3_aa: CASSLSPGANTGELFF
j_call: TRBJ2-4; v_call: TRBV4-1; cdr3_aa: CASSQDGTGVGDIQYF
j_call: TRBJ1-1; v_call: TRBV4-2; cdr3_aa: CASSQTAGTMNTEAFF
j_call: TRBJ1-5; v_call: TRBV2; cdr3_aa: CASEGTAASNQPQHF
j_call: TRBJ2-1; v_call: TRBV6-5; cdr3_aa: CASSRTSGGAHEQFF
j_call: TRBJ1-5; v_call: TRBV5-5; cdr3_aa: CASSLIVGAVWQPQHF
j_call: TRBJ1-4; v_call: TRBV4-1; cdr3_aa: CASSQLPQGLNEKLFF
j_call: TRBJ1-2; v_call: TRBV28; cdr3_aa: CASNRGGYGGYTF
j_call: TRBJ2-1; v_call: TRBV5-4; cdr3_aa: CASSLTRDEQFF
j_call: TRBJ2-7; v_call: TRBV6-5; cdr3_aa: CATMGRAGVNYEQYF
j_call: TRBJ2-7; v_call: TRBV6-5; cdr3_aa: CASSYGQGALSYEQYF
j_call: TRBJ2-6; v_call: TRBV19; cdr3_aa: CASTGLRGRSGSSGANVLTF
j_call: TRBJ2-5; v_call: TRBV7-9; cdr3_aa: CASSDESGVETQYF
j_call: TRBJ2-1; v_call: TRBV7-9; cdr3_aa: CASSLAGEQFF
j_call: TRBJ2-1; v_call: TRBV4-2; cdr3_aa: CASSQERNSGIREQFF
j_call: TRBJ2-7; v_call: TRBV15; cdr3_aa: CATSRDQGTAYEQYF
j_call: TRBJ2-7; v_call: TRBV29-1; cdr3_aa: CSGAGQGNEQYF
j_call: TRBJ1-2; v_call: TRBV18; cdr3_aa: CASSLTEATYGYTF
j_call: TRBJ2-1; v_call: TRBV29-1; cdr3_aa: CSVVLGQTIEQFF
j_call: TRBJ2-7; v_call: TRBV7-2; cdr3_aa: CASSLAVTYEQYF
j_call: TRBJ2-3; v_call: TRBV6-1; cdr3_aa: CASSETARSRGYTQYF
j_call: TRBJ2-7; v_call: TRBV5-1; cdr3_aa: CASSLVSSGGDEQYF
j_call: TRBJ1-2; v_call: TRBV6-2/TRBV6-3; cdr3_aa: CASSPNTGSRGYTF
j_call: TRBJ2-7; v_call: TRBV10-2; cdr3_aa: CASSAGTGGPSYEQYF
j_call: TRBJ2-5; v_call: TRBV5-6; cdr3_aa: CASSPQGFQETQYF